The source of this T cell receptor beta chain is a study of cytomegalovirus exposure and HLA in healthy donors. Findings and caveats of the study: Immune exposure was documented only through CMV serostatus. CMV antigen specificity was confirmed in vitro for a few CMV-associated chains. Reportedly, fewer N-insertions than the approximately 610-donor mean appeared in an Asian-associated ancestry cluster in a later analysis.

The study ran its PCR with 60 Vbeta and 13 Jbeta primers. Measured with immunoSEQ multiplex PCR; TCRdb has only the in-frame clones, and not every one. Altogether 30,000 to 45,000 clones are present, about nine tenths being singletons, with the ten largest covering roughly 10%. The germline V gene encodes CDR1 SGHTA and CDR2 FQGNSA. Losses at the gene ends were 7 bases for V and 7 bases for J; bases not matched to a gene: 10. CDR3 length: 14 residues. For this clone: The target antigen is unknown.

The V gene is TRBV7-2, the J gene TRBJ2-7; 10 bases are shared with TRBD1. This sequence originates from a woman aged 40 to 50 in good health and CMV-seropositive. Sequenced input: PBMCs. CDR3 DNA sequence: TGTGCCAGCACCGCGGGACAGGGGTTTGTTGAGCAGTACTTC. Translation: CASTAGQGFVEQYF.